This TCR beta chain was found in a study of cytomegalovirus exposure and HLA in healthy donors. The overall study: Tens of millions of unique TCRs, all from HLA-typed donors, were included in an early release of the data.

Both 60 Vbeta primers and 13 Jbeta primers went into the PCR. The repertoire was sequenced with immunoSEQ multiplex PCR; TCRdb's copy has only in-frame clones and lacks some. Here the sample spans 150,000 to 200,000 clones, roughly 88% being singletons. Turning to this clone: Its specificity is not known.

General study results and limits: Most TCR beta V segments were productive about 90% or about 30% of the time in an earlier analysis. Available immune exposure information covered CMV serostatus only. In vitro checks showed that a few CMV-associated chains really do target CMV antigens.

CDR1 SGDLS and CDR2 YYNGEE come from the germline V gene. Trimming took 3 bases from V and 5 from J; bases not matched to a gene: 9. This CDR3 is 15 amino acids long. Sequenced: PBMCs. The TCR comes from a man aged 18 to 29 in good health and CMV-seropositive. This sequence joins TRBV9 and TRBJ2-3; 7 nucleotides align to TRBD2. CDR3 nucleotide sequence: TGTGCCAGCAGCGCCCAGATGGCTAGCGGAGATACGCAGTATTTT. Amino acid sequence: CASSAQMASGDTQYF.